These 26 T cell receptor beta chains originate from one sample sequenced in a study of blood T cell repertoires in COVID-19. Measured with immunoSEQ multiplex PCR; TCRdb has only the in-frame clones, and not every one. This sample yields approximately 150,000 clones, of which around 81% are seen a single time; more than 5% belongs to the top ten. Sequencing was performed on PBMCs or T cells enriched from blood (not recorded which). The receptors derive from a woman between 40 and 55 years old who had recovered from COVID-19.

This clone occurred once. The chain joins TRBV9 to TRBJ2-7; tentatively, D is TRBD2 (6 bases). Trimming shortened V by 5 bases and J by 2 bases, and 17 bases separated the two germline ends. Per the germline V gene, CDR1 is SGDLS and CDR2 is YYNGEE. The CDR3 runs to 15 residues. DNA of the CDR3: TGTGCCAGCAGTCCAACCGGGAGCAAACCCTACGAGCAGTACTTC. Protein sequence: CASSPTGSKPYEQYF.

The chain joins TRBV6-5 to TRBJ1-4, with D unresolved. The germline CDR1 and CDR2 sequences are MNHEY and SVGAGI. The V gene lost 2 bases and the J gene lost 4 bases, with 5 bases spanning the gap. This CDR3 region has 13 residues. The CDR3 DNA sequence: TGTGCCAGCAGTTACGGCGGTAATGAAAAACTGTTTTTT. Translated, it gives CASSYGGNEKLFF.

In this sample, this clone turned up a few times. Other DNA sequences in the same sample also yield this CDR3. The rearrangement joins TRBV5-1 to TRBJ1-1; D remains unclear. The germline V gene encodes CDR1 SGHRS and CDR2 YFSETQ. This CDR3 region has 15 residues. The V gene lost 0 bases and the J gene lost 0 bases, with 9 bases spanning the gap. CDR3 DNA sequence: TGCGCCAGCAGCTTGGACGAGGGCATGAACACTGAAGCTTTCTTT. This codes for CASSLDEGMNTEAFF.

V and J are TRBV6-5 and TRBJ2-1; 7 bases are a match to TRBD1. V lost 6 bases to trimming and J lost 3 bases; unmatched junction nucleotides: 8. The V gene's germline CDR1 is MNHEY and CDR2 SVGAGI. The CDR3 loop spans 15 amino acids. The CDR3 DNA is TGTGCCAGCAGCCTCGACAGGGCCGACTACAATGAGCAGTTCTTC. Residues: CASSLDRADYNEQFF.

V gene TRBV9 combines with J gene TRBJ1-2; 9 nucleotides agree with TRBD1. There are 13 residues in the CDR3. Germline V gene lookup returns CDR1 SGDLS and CDR2 YYNGEE. Germline trimming cut 3 bases from V and 10 bases from J; bases unmatched to any gene: 7. The CDR3 DNA sequence: TGTGCCAGCAGCGCCGCCGGGACAGGGAACTACACCTTC. This sequence encodes CASSAAGTGNYTF.

J is TRBJ2-7 and V is TRBV5-4; 7 bases match TRBD2. The CDR3 is made up of 14 amino acids. Germline loops: CDR1 SGHNT, CDR2 YYREEE (reference sequence). Losses at the gene ends were 1 base for V and 4 bases for J; bases not matched to a gene: 5. The CDR3 loop is CASSLRGRGYEQYF. The CDR3 nucleotides are TGTGCCAGCAGCTTGAGAGGGAGGGGTTACGAGCAGTACTTC.

This sequence joins TRBV30 and TRBJ2-5, with TRBD2 as a possible D gene (7 bases). CDR3 length equals 13 residues. The germline CDR1 and CDR2 sequences are GTSNPN and SVGIG (reference sequence). The germline V and J ends were trimmed by 7 bases and 5 bases, with 17 bases remaining between them. CDR3 sequence (DNA): TGTGCCTCGAGCCAACAGGGAGGGGAGACCCAGTACTTC. Residues: CASSQQGGETQYF.

This CDR3 reads CASSPRTEDGPQPQHF. CDR3 bases: TGTGCCAGCTCACCCAGGACAGAGGATGGACCTCAGCCCCAGCATTTT. V is TRBV18 and J is TRBJ1-5, with a weak D call TRBD1 (6 bases). The CDR3 has 16 amino acids. V gave up 3 bases and J gave up 6 bases, with 18 bases separating them. Germline V lookup: CDR1 KGHSH, CDR2 LQKENI. Variable domain in full (rest from reference TRBV18 and TRBJ1-5): NAGVMQNPRHLVRRRGQEARLRCSPMKGHSHVYWYRQLPEEGLKFMVYLQKENIIDESGMPKERFSAEFPKEGPSILRIQQVVRGDSAAYFCASSPRTEDGPQPQHFGDGTRLSIL.

The chain employs TRBV9 and TRBJ2-1; 15 nucleotides agree with TRBD2. The CDR3 has 18 residues. J was trimmed by 2 bases and V by 0 bases; bases with no gene match: 3. Germline V gene data show CDR1 as SGDLS and CDR2 as YYNGEE. CDR3 DNA: TGTGCCAGCAGCGTAGCCGGACTAGCGGGGGGGCCCTACAATGAGCAGTTCTTC. It translates to CASSVAGLAGGPYNEQFF. The whole variable domain, remainder taken from reference TRBV9 and TRBJ2-1, is DSGVTQTPKHLITATGQRVTLRCSPRSGDLSVYWYQQSLDQGLQFLIQYYNGEERAKGNILERFSAQQFPDLHSELNLSSLELGDSALYFCASSVAGLAGGPYNEQFFGPGTRLTVL.

The rearrangement joins TRBV4-2 to TRBJ1-1; 10 bases fit TRBD1. This CDR3 is built from 15 residues. Trimming at V came to 4 bases and at J to 4 bases, leaving 6 bases not matched to a gene. CDR1 and CDR2 from the germline V gene are LGHNA and YNFKEQ. The CDR3 is CASSPRDRGGTEAFF. DNA of the CDR3: TGTGCCAGCAGCCCCCGGGACAGGGGCGGCACTGAAGCTTTCTTT.

The chain has TRBV5-5 and TRBJ1-5; D possibly corresponds to TRBD1 (6 bases). The germline V and J ends were trimmed by 0 bases and 1 base, with 11 bases remaining between them. The CDR3 is 16 residues long. Germline V CDR1 and CDR2: SGHKS, YYEKEE (reference sequence). The CDR3 is CASSLAWDISNQPQHF. The CDR3 bases are TGTGCCAGCAGCTTGGCATGGGACATCAGCAATCAGCCCCAGCATTTT.

The genes are TRBV10-3 and TRBJ2-1, with TRBD1 matching 10 bases. The CDR3 is 17 amino acids. Germline lookup yields CDR1 ENHRY and CDR2 SYGVKD. Losses at the gene ends were 0 bases for V and 7 bases for J; bases not matched to a gene: 9. DNA of the CDR3: TGTGCCATCAGTGAGTCGGGACAGGGGATCGGGTGGAATGAGCAGTTCTTC. Translated: CAISESGQGIGWNEQFF.

The CDR3 DNA is TGTGCCAGCAGTGAACTCAGGGGGCAAGGTGGCTACACCTTC. Translation gives CASSELRGQGGYTF. The chain carries TRBV2 and TRBJ1-2, with TRBD1 matching 8 bases. CDR1 and CDR2 from the germline V gene are SNHLY and FYNNEI. V gave up 2 bases and J gave up 7 bases; unmatched junction bases: 6. This CDR3 is built from 14 residues. Looking up the rest from reference TRBV2 and TRBJ1-2 gives the full variable domain: EPEVTQTPSHQVTQMGQEVILRCVPISNHLYFYWYRQILGQKVEFLVSFYNNEISEKSEIFDDQFSVERPDGSNFTLKIRSTKLEDSAMYFCASSELRGQGGYTFGSGTRLTVV.

The CDR3 DNA sequence: TGTGCCTCCCGAGGGTATGGCTACACCTTC. Its protein is CASRGYGYTF. The J gene is TRBJ1-2, the V gene TRBV30; D remains ambiguous. The V and J ends lost 7 bases and 5 bases respectively, with 8 bases between them. Germline V gene sequence: CDR1 GTSNPN, CDR2 SVGIG (reference sequence). The CDR3 is made up of 10 amino acids. The complete variable domain, with remaining parts taken from reference TRBV30 and TRBJ1-2, reads SQTIHQWPATLVQPVGSPLSLECTVEGTSNPNLYWYRQAAGRGLQLLFYSVGIGQISSEVPQNLSASRPQDRQFILSSKKLLLSDSGFYLCASRGYGYTFGSGTRLTVV.

The chain employs TRBV7-8 and TRBJ2-2; D might be TRBD2 (6 bases). The germline gives CDR1 SGHVS, CDR2 FQNEAQ. Deletions cut 5 bases from V and 0 bases from J, with 22 bases between. The length of the CDR3 is 19 residues. CDR3: CASSPPFGSGNANTGELFF. The CDR3 nucleotides read TGTGCCAGCAGCCCACCCTTTGGTAGCGGAAACGCGAACACCGGGGAGCTGTTTTTT.

This chain uses TRBV9 with TRBJ1-1; D may be TRBD1 (5 bases). The CDR3 length is 17 residues. V lost 2 bases and J 2 bases, leaving 19 bases between the germline ends. Germline V gene lookup returns CDR1 SGDLS and CDR2 YYNGEE. Here the CDR3 reads CASSVHGAQMGNTEAFF. The CDR3 bases are TGTGCCAGCAGCGTCCATGGGGCACAGATGGGTAACACTGAAGCTTTCTTT. Drawing the rest from reference TRBV9 and TRBJ1-1, the complete variable domain is DSGVTQTPKHLITATGQRVTLRCSPRSGDLSVYWYQQSLDQGLQFLIQYYNGEERAKGNILERFSAQQFPDLHSELNLSSLELGDSALYFCASSVHGAQMGNTEAFFGQGTRLTVV.

This chain links TRBV7-8 with TRBJ2-1; a possible D gene is TRBD2 (6 bases). V lost 5 bases, J lost 9 bases, and 20 bases lay in between. CDR1 and CDR2 from the germline V gene are SGHVS and FQNEAQ. This CDR3 comprises 15 residues. CDR3 protein: CASSARPTTRSEQFF. The DNA of the CDR3 is TGTGCCAGCAGCGCGCGCCCCACGACTAGAAGTGAGCAGTTCTTC.

Concerning this clone itself: The same CDR3 also results from other DNA sequences found in this sample. V is TRBV28 and J is TRBJ2-7; possible D gene TRBD1, 5 bases. The germline V and J ends were trimmed by 5 bases and 3 bases, with 14 bases remaining between them. Per the germline V gene, CDR1 is MDHEN and CDR2 is SYDVKM. The CDR3 is made up of 14 amino acids. The CDR3 region has the DNA TGTGCCAGCAGTCCCCCAGTAAGGGGCTACGAGCAGTACTTC. Protein sequence: CASSPPVRGYEQYF.

The V and J genes are TRBV9 and TRBJ1-2; possible D gene TRBD1, 6 bases. Between the trimmed V and J ends, which lost 4 bases and 6 bases, there was a span of 16 bases. CDR3 length: 14 residues. Germline assignment: CDR1 SGDLS and CDR2 YYNGEE. CDR3 DNA: TGTGCCAGCAGCCCAATCCGGGACATTCATGGCTACACCTTC. Translating gives CASSPIRDIHGYTF. Looking up the rest from reference TRBV9 and TRBJ1-2 gives the full variable domain: DSGVTQTPKHLITATGQRVTLRCSPRSGDLSVYWYQQSLDQGLQFLIQYYNGEERAKGNILERFSAQQFPDLHSELNLSSLELGDSALYFCASSPIRDIHGYTFGSGTRLTVV.

This rearrangement joins TRBV24-1 to TRBJ1-2; D not resolved. The CDR3 spans 15 residues. V lost 3 bases and J 4 bases, leaving 14 bases between the germline ends. Per germline, CDR1 KGHDR and CDR2 SFDVKD. As DNA, the CDR3 is TGTGCCACCAGTGATGGGCCGCGGGGTAGCTATGGCTACACCTTC. As protein: CATSDGPRGSYGYTF.

The chain couples TRBV4-1 to TRBJ1-1; D ambiguous. CDR1 MGHRA and CDR2 YSYEKL come from the germline V gene. The CDR3 covers 15 residues. V lost 4 bases to trimming and J lost 2 bases, with 14 bases between them. This CDR3 is CASSLGGGDNTEAFF. The CDR3 region has the DNA TGCGCCAGCAGCCTTGGAGGCGGTGATAACACTGAAGCTTTCTTT.

The J gene is TRBJ1-5, the V gene TRBV2; D possibly corresponds to TRBD1 (6 bases). The CDR3 spans 15 residues. From germline, CDR1 is SNHLY and CDR2 FYNNEI. V was cut by 5 bases and J by 3 bases, with 14 bases left in between. The CDR3 reads CASSPETGNNQPQHF. The CDR3, as DNA: TGTGCCAGCAGTCCAGAGACAGGCAACAATCAGCCCCAGCATTTT.

The V and J genes are TRBV12-3 or TRBV12-4 and TRBJ1-2; no firm D call. The V and J ends lost 4 bases and 7 bases respectively, with 10 bases between them. The CDR3 runs to 12 residues. The DNA of the CDR3 is TGTGCCAGCAGTTATGAGCGGCGTGGCTACACCTTC. It is translated as CASSYERRGYTF.

This chain connects TRBV6-5 to TRBJ1-2; tentative D call: TRBD1 (5 bases). Trimming left V 5 bases short and J 5 bases short, with 6 bases between. Germline V gives CDR1 MNHEY, CDR2 SVGAGI. CDR3 length: 11 amino acids. The CDR3 is CASSQGYGYTF. The DNA for the CDR3 is TGTGCCAGCAGTCAGGGTTATGGCTACACCTTC.

As concerns this clone: A read error may account for a junction end that differs from germline. This chain joins TRBV7-3 and TRBJ1-1, with no clear D. Looked up from germline, CDR1 is SGHTA and CDR2 is FQGTGA. This CDR3 has 13 amino acids. For the CDR3, the DNA is TGTGCCAGCAGCGGAGGAGTCTCCACTGGAGCTTTCTTT. Translating it yields CASSGGVSTGAFF. The variable domain in full, with the rest retrieved from reference TRBV7-3 and TRBJ1-1, is GAGVSQTPSNKVTEKGKYVELRCDPISGHTALYWYRQSLGQGPEFLIYFQGTGAADDSGLPNDRFFAVRPEGSVSTLKIQRTERGDSAVYLCASSGGVSTGAFFGQGTRLTVV.

The chain joins TRBV7-9 to TRBJ2-1; D call uncertain. With 1 base removed from V and 10 bases from J, the gap between germline ends came to 8 bases. The CDR3 consists of 12 residues. Germline lookup yields CDR1 SEHNR and CDR2 FQNEAQ (reference sequence). Here the CDR3 reads CASSLGLAEQFF. CDR3 nucleotide sequence: TGTGCCAGCAGCTTAGGATTGGCAGAGCAGTTCTTC.